This TCR beta chain was recovered during a study of circulating and synovial CD4+ cells in juvenile arthritis. Study-level points and caveats: Compared with bulk blood, circulating pathogenic-like lymphocytes shared substantially more CDR3 sequences with synovial T cells. T cell genome counts differed by at least an order of magnitude between CPL and CD4 samples.

Only in-frame clones appear in the TCRdb table, and some are missing; sequencing was by immunoSEQ multiplex PCR. The table has 15,000 to 20,000 clones, roughly 89% seen once. Worth noting for this clone: Its antigen remains unknown.

V dropped 9 bases and J dropped 8; count of bases not matched to a gene: 20. Per the germline V gene, CDR1 is SGHNT and CDR2 is YYREEE (reference sequence). The CDR3 has 16 amino acids. The chain links TRBV5-4 to TRBJ1-1; 9 nucleotides match TRBD1. The origin of this receptor is a human donor with juvenile idiopathic arthritis. The sample was CD4+ T cells from blood. The CDR3 sequence is CATQDRGVRMGQEAFF. For the CDR3, the DNA is TGTGCCACCCAGGACAGGGGCGTCAGGATGGGGCAAGAAGCTTTCTTT.